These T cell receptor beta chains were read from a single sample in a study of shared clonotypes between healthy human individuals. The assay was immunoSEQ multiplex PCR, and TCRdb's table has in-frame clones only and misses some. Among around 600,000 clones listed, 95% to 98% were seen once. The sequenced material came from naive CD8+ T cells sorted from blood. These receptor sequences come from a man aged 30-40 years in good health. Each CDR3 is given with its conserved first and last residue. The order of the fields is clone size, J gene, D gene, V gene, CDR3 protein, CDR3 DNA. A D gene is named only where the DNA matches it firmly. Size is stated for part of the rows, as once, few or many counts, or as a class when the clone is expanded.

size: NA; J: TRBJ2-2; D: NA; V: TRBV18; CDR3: CASSSGLGGATGELFF; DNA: TGTGCCAGCTCGTCAGGACTCGGTGGGGCCACCGGGGAGCTGTTTTTT
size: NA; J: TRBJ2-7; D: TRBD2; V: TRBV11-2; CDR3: CASSLVGKGAGEQYF; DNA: TGTGCCAGCAGCTTAGTCGGCAAGGGAGCGGGGGAGCAGTACTTC
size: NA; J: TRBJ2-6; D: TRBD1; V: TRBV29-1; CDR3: CSVEEGTEYRWDRANVLTF; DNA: TGCAGCGTTGAGGAAGGGACAGAATATAGATGGGATAGGGCCAACGTCCTGACTTTC
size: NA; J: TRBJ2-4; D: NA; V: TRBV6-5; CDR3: CASSPSGNAKNIQYF; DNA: TGTGCCAGCAGCCCCTCAGGGAATGCCAAAAACATTCAGTACTTC
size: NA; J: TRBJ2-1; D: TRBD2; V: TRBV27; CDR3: CASSGLAGTHEQFF; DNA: TGTGCCAGCTCCGGACTAGCGGGTACCCATGAGCAGTTCTTC
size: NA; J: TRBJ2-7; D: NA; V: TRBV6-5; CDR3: CASSYLYEQYF; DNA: TGTGCCAGCAGTTACCTGTACGAGCAGTACTTC
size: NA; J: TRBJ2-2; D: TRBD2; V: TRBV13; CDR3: CASRGTSGKNTGELFF; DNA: TGTGCCAGCAGGGGGACTAGCGGGAAGAACACCGGGGAGCTGTTTTTT
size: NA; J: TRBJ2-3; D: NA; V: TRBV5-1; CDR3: CASSLVGGSDTQYF; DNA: TGCGCCAGCAGCTTGGTAGGGGGGTCAGATACGCAGTATTTT
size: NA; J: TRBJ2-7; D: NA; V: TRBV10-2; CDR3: CASSGLYSYEQYF; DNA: TGCGCCAGCAGTGGACTATACTCCTACGAGCAGTACTTC
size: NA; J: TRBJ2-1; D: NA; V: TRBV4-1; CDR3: CASRLSLASDEQFF; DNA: TGCGCCAGTCGGCTGAGCCTAGCGTCCGATGAGCAGTTCTTC
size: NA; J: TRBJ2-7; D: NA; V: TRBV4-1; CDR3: CASSQAEGTYEQYF; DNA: TGCGCCAGCAGCCAAGCGGAGGGAACCTACGAGCAGTACTTC
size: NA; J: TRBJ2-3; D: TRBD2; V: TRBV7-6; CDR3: CASSQAGVADTQYF; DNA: TGTGCCAGTAGCCAAGCGGGAGTTGCAGATACGCAGTATTTT
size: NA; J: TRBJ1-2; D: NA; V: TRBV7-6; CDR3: CASSPTLTGSYGYTF; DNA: TGTGCCAGCAGCCCAACCTTGACAGGAAGCTATGGCTACACCTTC
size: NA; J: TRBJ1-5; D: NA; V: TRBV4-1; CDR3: CASSHRENLANQPQHF; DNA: TGCGCCAGCAGCCACCGGGAAAATTTAGCCAATCAGCCCCAGCATTTT
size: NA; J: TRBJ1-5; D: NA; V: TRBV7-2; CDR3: CASSPLGRGLMDSNQPQHF; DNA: TGTGCCAGCAGCCCGCTAGGCCGGGGGCTTATGGATAGCAATCAGCCCCAGCATTTT
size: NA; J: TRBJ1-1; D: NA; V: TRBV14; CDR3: CASSPEAHTEAFF; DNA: TGTGCCAGCAGCCCGGAGGCGCACACTGAAGCTTTCTTT
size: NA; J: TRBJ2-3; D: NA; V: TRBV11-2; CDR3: CASSLDRRGRENPDTQYF; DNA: TGTGCCAGCAGCTTAGATCGCCGGGGGCGGGAGAACCCAGATACGCAGTATTTT
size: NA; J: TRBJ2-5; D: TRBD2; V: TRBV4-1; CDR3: CASSQELAGVGETQYF; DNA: TGCGCCAGCAGCCAAGAACTAGCGGGAGTGGGGGAGACCCAGTACTTC
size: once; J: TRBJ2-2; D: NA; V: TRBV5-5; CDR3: CASSLGLAGNTGELFF; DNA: TGTGCCAGCAGCTTGGGGCTAGCAGGGAACACCGGGGAGCTGTTTTTT
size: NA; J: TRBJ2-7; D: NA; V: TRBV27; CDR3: CASSTSGGTYEQYF; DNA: TGTGCCAGCAGTACCTCGGGCGGAACCTACGAGCAGTACTTC
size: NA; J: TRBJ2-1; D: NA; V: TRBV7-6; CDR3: CASSPGNGIEQFF; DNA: TGTGCCAGCAGCCCCGGCAACGGGATAGAGCAGTTCTTC
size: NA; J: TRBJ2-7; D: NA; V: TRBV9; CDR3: CASSLGQSNEQYF; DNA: TGTGCCAGCAGCCTCGGACAGTCGAACGAGCAGTACTTC
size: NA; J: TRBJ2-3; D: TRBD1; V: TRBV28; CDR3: CASSPGQGAGDTQYF; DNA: TGTGCCAGCAGTCCGGGACAGGGGGCCGGGGATACGCAGTATTTT
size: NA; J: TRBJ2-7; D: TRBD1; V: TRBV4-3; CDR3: CASSEGSGTGAYEQYF; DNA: TGCGCCAGCAGCGAAGGATCCGGGACAGGGGCCTACGAGCAGTACTTC
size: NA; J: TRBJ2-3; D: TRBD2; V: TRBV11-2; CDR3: CASSGSGRAPDTQYF; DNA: TGTGCCAGCAGCGGTAGCGGGAGGGCCCCAGATACGCAGTATTTT
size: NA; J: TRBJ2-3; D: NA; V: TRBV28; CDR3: CASSFIGNTDTQYF; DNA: TGTGCCAGCAGTTTTATCGGGAACACAGATACGCAGTATTTT
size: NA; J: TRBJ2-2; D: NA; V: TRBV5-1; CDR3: CASSDPPGPSNTGELFF; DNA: TGCGCCAGCAGCGACCCGCCGGGACCGTCGAACACCGGGGAGCTGTTTTTT
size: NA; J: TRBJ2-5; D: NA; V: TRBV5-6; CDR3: CASSLNRQETQYF; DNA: TGTGCCAGCAGCTTAAACAGGCAAGAGACCCAGTACTTC
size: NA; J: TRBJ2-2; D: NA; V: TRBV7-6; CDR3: CASSLPGHINTGELFF; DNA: TGTGCCAGCAGCTTACCGGGACACATAAACACCGGGGAGCTGTTTTTT
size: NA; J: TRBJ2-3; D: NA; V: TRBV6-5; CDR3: CASGRSSTDTQYF; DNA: TGTGCCAGCGGGAGATCTAGCACAGATACGCAGTATTTT
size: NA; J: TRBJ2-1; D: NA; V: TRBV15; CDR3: CATSRDLDEQFF; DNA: TGTGCCACCAGCAGAGATCTCGATGAGCAGTTCTTC
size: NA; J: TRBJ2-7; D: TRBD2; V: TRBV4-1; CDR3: CASSQVTSDTYEQYF; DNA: TGCGCCAGCAGCCAAGTCACTAGCGATACCTACGAGCAGTACTTC
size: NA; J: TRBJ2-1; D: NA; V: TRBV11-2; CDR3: CASGRTPLEQFF; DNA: TGTGCCAGCGGAAGGACCCCTCTTGAGCAGTTCTTC
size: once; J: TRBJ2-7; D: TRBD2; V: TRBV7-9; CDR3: CASSPEEGTSWYEQYF; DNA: TGTGCCAGCAGTCCAGAAGAAGGGACTAGCTGGTACGAGCAGTACTTC
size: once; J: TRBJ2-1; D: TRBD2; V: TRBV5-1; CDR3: CASSLGLGLAGVYNEQFF; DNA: TGCGCCAGCAGCTTGGGACTGGGACTAGCGGGAGTGTACAATGAGCAGTTCTTC
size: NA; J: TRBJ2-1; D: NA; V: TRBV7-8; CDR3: CASIQTHQSSYNEQFF; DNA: TGTGCCAGCATACAGACTCACCAGAGCTCCTACAATGAGCAGTTCTTC
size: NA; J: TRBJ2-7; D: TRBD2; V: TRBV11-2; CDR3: CASSLEASGSYEQYF; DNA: TGTGCCAGCAGCTTAGAAGCTAGCGGGAGCTACGAGCAGTACTTC
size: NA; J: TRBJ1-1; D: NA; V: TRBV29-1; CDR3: CSVESPMNTEAFF; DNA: TGCAGCGTTGAAAGTCCGATGAACACTGAAGCTTTCTTT
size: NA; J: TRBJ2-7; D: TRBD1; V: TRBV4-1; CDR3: CASSPGQGLYEQYF; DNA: TGCGCCAGCAGCCCGGGACAGGGATTGTACGAGCAGTACTTC
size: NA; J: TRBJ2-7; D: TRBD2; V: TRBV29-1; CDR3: CSVVGLGTSGTYEQYF; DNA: TGCAGCGTCGTTGGGCTCGGGACTAGCGGCACCTACGAGCAGTACTTC